Reported below is one T cell receptor (beta chain). V shed 8 bases and J shed 2 bases, with 22 bases lying between them. Germline CDR1 is LNHDA and CDR2 is SQIVND (reference sequence). The CDR3 runs to 17 residues. This sample is part of a study of blood T cell repertoires in COVID-19. Study context: The analysed material was cDNA or gDNA that came from T cells, B-cell-depleted T cells, or PBMCs.

Profiled with immunoSEQ multiplex PCR; TCRdb holds only in-frame clones, not every one. Of hundreds of thousands of clones detected, 85% to 90% appear once; the ten largest clones hold around 1%. Sequenced: PBMCs or T cells enriched from blood (not recorded which). The TCR was taken from a man between 18 and 35 years old who had recovered from COVID-19. This rearrangement joins TRBV19 to TRBJ1-3; D perhaps matches TRBD1 (6 bases). DNA of the CDR3: TGTGCCAGTCAGACTCCCCAGGTTGGGGGCCCTGGAAACACCATATATTTT. Protein product: CASQTPQVGGPGNTIYF.